The 26 T cell receptor beta chains listed next were all sequenced from one sample in a study of blood T cell repertoires in COVID-19. Produced via immunoSEQ multiplex PCR; TCRdb's table is partial and in-frame only. Of some 250,000 clones in the sample, 65% to 85% were seen once. The sequenced sample was peripheral blood. These receptors were collected from a man aged 50-60 years with active or convalescent COVID-19.

V gene TRBV3-1 (or the pseudogene TRBV3-2) combines with J gene TRBJ2-1, with 14 bases fitting TRBD2. Germline V gene sequence: CDR1 LGHDT, CDR2 YNNKEL (reference sequence). The CDR3 extends over 18 amino acids. Trimming took 3 bases from V and 0 from J; bases not matched to a gene: 4. CDR3 residues: CASSHSGLAGGSYNEQFF. The CDR3 DNA reads TGTGCCAGCAGCCACAGCGGACTAGCGGGGGGCTCCTACAATGAGCAGTTCTTC.

The chain recombines TRBV19 with TRBJ2-7, with 9 bases lining up with TRBD2. With 5 bases clipped from V and 2 bases from J, the junction kept 7 bases outside the gene matches. Germline CDR1 reads LNHDA; CDR2 reads SQIVND (reference sequence). CDR3 length equals 15 residues. The CDR3 DNA sequence: TGTGCCAGTAGTGTAGCGGGGGATGCCCCCTACGAGCAGTACTTC. Translation gives CASSVAGDAPYEQYF.

The chain joins TRBV30 to TRBJ1-3; 9 bases match TRBD1. Trimming at V came to 4 bases and at J to 7 bases, leaving 11 bases not matched to a gene. CDR3 length equals 15 residues. Looked up from germline, CDR1 is GTSNPN and CDR2 is SVGIG (reference sequence). Here the CDR3 DNA reads TGTGCCTGGAAAAGAAGGGACAGGGATGCGAACACCATATATTTT. Protein product: CAWKRRDRDANTIYF.

The rearrangement links TRBV9 to TRBJ2-1; no firm D call. The germline V gene encodes CDR1 SGDLS and CDR2 YYNGEE. Trimming removed 4 bases at V and 3 bases at J, with 5 bases between. CDR3 size: 12 residues. In DNA, the CDR3 is TGTGCCAGCAGCCTTAACTACAATGAGCAGTTCTTC. It yields the protein CASSLNYNEQFF.

The chain uses TRBV29-1 and TRBJ2-7; D ambiguous. V lost 1 base, J lost 3 bases, and 7 bases lay in between. The CDR3 is 12 amino acids. Germline CDR1 is SQVTM and CDR2 is ANQGSEA. The CDR3 spells CSVEGAYYEQYF. Written as DNA, the CDR3 is TGCAGCGTTGAAGGGGCCTACTACGAGCAGTACTTC.

The chain joins TRBV5-5 to TRBJ1-5; no clear D gene. Germline-derived CDR1 and CDR2 are SGHKS and YYEKEE (reference sequence). This CDR3 is 19 amino acids long. The germline V and J ends were trimmed by 0 bases and 0 bases, with 19 bases remaining between them. The DNA for the CDR3 is TGTGCCAGCAGCTTGGTTCCGGGAGTAGGAGTTGCTAGCAATCAGCCCCAGCATTTT. It translates to CASSLVPGVGVASNQPQHF.

The chain joins TRBV28 to TRBJ1-5; the D is unclear. CDR3 length: 15 amino acids. Germline assignment: CDR1 MDHEN and CDR2 SYDVKM. Trimming shortened V by 8 bases and J by 0 bases, and 14 bases separated the two germline ends. DNA for the CDR3: TGTGCCAGCGGGGAGGTCCTTCTTAGCAATCAGCCCCAGCATTTT. It translates to CASGEVLLSNQPQHF.

The rearrangement links TRBV12-3 or TRBV12-4 to TRBJ1-1; a weak D match, TRBD1 (5 bases). The V end lost 6 bases, the J end lost 1 base, and 9 bases lay between the germline ends. This CDR3 has 13 amino acids. The DNA of the CDR3 is TGTGCCAGCAGCAGGGTTGAGAACACTGAAGCTTTCTTT. Protein: CASSRVENTEAFF.

This clone was counted only a few times. The chain has TRBV27 and TRBJ2-7; possible D gene TRBD1, 5 bases. Germline loops: CDR1 MNHEY, CDR2 SMNVEV (reference sequence). The V end was cut by 2 bases, the J end by 3 bases, with 8 bases between. The CDR3 runs to 13 residues. CDR3 nucleotides: TGTGCCAGCAGTTTAAAGGGGATCTACGAGCAGTACTTC. This sequence encodes CASSLKGIYEQYF.

This clone was seen only once. The J gene is TRBJ2-1, the V gene TRBV5-8; D may be TRBD1 (5 bases). Trimming stripped 0 bases from V and 7 bases from J, with 20 bases between. The CDR3 has 17 amino acids. Germline V gene sequence: CDR1 SGHTS, CDR2 YDEGEE. CDR3 in amino acids: CASSLEVSGHPSNEQFF. The CDR3, as DNA: TGTGCCAGCAGCTTGGAGGTTTCCGGACATCCGTCTAATGAGCAGTTCTTC.

This clone was picked up a small number of times. The rearrangement uses TRBV19 and TRBJ2-3, with 9 bases identical to TRBD2. CDR3 length: 14 residues. V lost 3 bases to trimming and J lost 6 bases; unmatched junction nucleotides: 4. Germline CDR1 LNHDA, CDR2 SQIVND (reference sequence). The CDR3 spells CASSIGLAGDTQYF. As DNA, the CDR3 is TGTGCCAGTAGTATTGGGCTAGCGGGGGATACGCAGTATTTT.

The CDR3 DNA sequence: TGTGCCAGCAGCTCGGGACTAGCTTCAAATACGCAGTATTTT. Translating it yields CASSSGLASNTQYF. The rearrangement joins TRBV7-2 to TRBJ2-3; TRBD2 matches 9 bases. Looked up from germline, CDR1 is SGHTA and CDR2 is FQGNSA. CDR3 length: 14 residues. V lost 4 bases and J lost 7; bases outside the gene matches: 6. The full variable domain, rest sourced from reference TRBV7-2 and TRBJ2-3, is GAGVSQSPSNKVTEKGKDVELRCDPISGHTALYWYRQSLGQGLEFLIYFQGNSAPDKSGLPSDRFSAERTGGSVSTLTIQRTQQEDSAVYLCASSSGLASNTQYFGPGTRLTVL.

The J gene is TRBJ2-7, the V gene TRBV5-1; 8 nucleotides line up with TRBD1. The V gene's germline CDR1 is SGHRS and CDR2 YFSETQ. This CDR3 has 15 amino acids. Trimming removed 0 bases from V and 2 bases from J; junction bases left unmatched: 4. CDR3 amino acids: CASSLGQGSPYEQYF. CDR3 sequence (DNA): TGCGCCAGCAGCTTGGGACAGGGGTCCCCCTACGAGCAGTACTTC.

This chain's CDR3 is CASSLDRGASTEAFF. CDR3 in DNA: TGTGCCAGCAGCTTAGATCGGGGGGCGAGCACTGAAGCTTTCTTT. The chain employs TRBV7-9 and TRBJ1-1; TRBD1 might be the D (6 bases). Germline V gene data show CDR1 as SEHNR and CDR2 as FQNEAQ (reference sequence). V lost 1 base, J lost 4 bases, and 13 bases lay in between. This CDR3 contains 15 residues.

The chain employs TRBV6-5 and TRBJ2-1, with 13 bases aligning to TRBD2. From germline, CDR1 is MNHEY and CDR2 SVGAGI. Unmatched junction bases numbered 5, after V lost 6 bases and J lost 6 bases. The CDR3 sequence is 15 residues long. Here the CDR3 DNA reads TGTGCCAGCAGCAGCACTAGCGGGGGGGCCAATGAGCAGTTCTTC. Encoded protein: CASSSTSGGANEQFF.

There are a few counts of this clone. The rearrangement joins TRBV7-9 to TRBJ1-4; 7 nucleotides match TRBD1. The CDR3 has 14 residues. J lost 5 bases, V lost 6 bases, and 6 bases had no gene match. CDR1 is SEHNR and CDR2 is FQNEAQ in the germline V gene (reference sequence). Here the CDR3 reads CASRRDRPNEKLFF. CDR3 coding DNA: TGTGCCAGCAGGAGGGACAGACCCAATGAAAAACTGTTTTTT.

The chain links TRBV2 to TRBJ1-6, with 9 positions matching TRBD1. V lost 7 bases to trimming and J lost 4 bases; unmatched junction nucleotides: 2. The germline CDR1 and CDR2 sequences are SNHLY and FYNNEI. The CDR3 covers 14 residues. DNA for the CDR3: TGTGCCAGCATGGACAGGGGTTATAATTCACCCCTCCACTTT. It encodes CASMDRGYNSPLHF.

This rearrangement joins TRBV7-2 to TRBJ2-3; D remains ambiguous. Germline CDR1 SGHTA, CDR2 FQGNSA. The CDR3 extends over 13 amino acids. Trimming took off 5 bases at V and 3 bases at J, with 9 bases between the two ends. CDR3 in DNA: TGTGCCAGCAGCCCCTCCGGGACAGATACGCAGTATTTT. Translation gives CASSPSGTDTQYF.

The chain carries TRBV19 and TRBJ1-1; D gene uncertain. V lost 5 bases to trimming and J lost 7 bases, with 14 bases between them. The CDR3 has 13 residues. Germline CDR1 reads LNHDA; CDR2 reads SQIVND (reference sequence). The DNA for the CDR3 is TGTGCCAGTAGTGGTTTGGGTGCGGGTGAAGCTTTCTTT. Translation gives CASSGLGAGEAFF.

The chain links TRBV6-6 to TRBJ2-2, with 8 bases matching TRBD2. The V and J ends lost 2 bases and 5 bases, in that order; junction bases with no gene match: 4. The germline gives CDR1 MNHNY, CDR2 SVGAGI (reference sequence). The CDR3 is made up of 15 amino acids. Here the CDR3 reads CASSYGAGETGELFF. CDR3 nucleotide sequence: TGTGCCAGCAGTTACGGAGCGGGGGAGACCGGGGAGCTGTTTTTT.

The CDR3 DNA sequence: TGTGCCAGCAGTCCACGGACAGGGGGGCGGTACGAGCAGTACTTC. Its protein is CASSPRTGGRYEQYF. The rearrangement uses TRBV6-2 or TRBV6-3 and TRBJ2-7, with 10 bases that match TRBD1. CDR3 length equals 15 residues. Germline trimming cut 5 bases from V and 4 bases from J; bases unmatched to any gene: 8. The germline V gene encodes CDR1 MNHEY and CDR2 SVGEGT.

This clone was seen many times. The rearrangement joins TRBV5-6 to TRBJ2-5; D is uncertain. Germline lookup yields CDR1 SGHDT and CDR2 YYEEEE. Between the trimmed V and J ends, which lost 1 base and 0 bases, there was a span of 10 bases. This CDR3 is 15 amino acids long. The CDR3 spells CASSLKHLYQETQYF. The CDR3 DNA is TGTGCCAGCAGCTTGAAACACCTGTACCAAGAGACCCAGTACTTC.

V is TRBV9 and J is TRBJ2-5, with 10 bases aligning to TRBD2. Germline trimming cut 0 bases from V and 7 bases from J; bases unmatched to any gene: 6. The V gene's germline CDR1 is SGDLS and CDR2 YYNGEE. The CDR3 contains 15 residues. This chain's CDR3 is CASSVESSGGGTQYF. CDR3 in DNA: TGTGCCAGCAGCGTAGAGTCTAGCGGGGGTGGGACCCAGTACTTC.

The chain recombines TRBV7-9 with TRBJ1-4; 9 bases agree with TRBD1. Germline-derived CDR1 and CDR2 are SEHNR and FQNEAQ (reference sequence). The junction had 9 bases not matched to a gene; V was cut back by 5 bases and J by 8 bases. There are 15 residues in the CDR3. CDR3 in amino acids: CASSLGTGSEEKLFF. The CDR3 region has the DNA TGTGCCAGCAGCCTAGGGACAGGGTCGGAGGAAAAACTGTTTTTT.

This chain uses TRBV12-5 with TRBJ1-2; the D gene is possibly TRBD1 (5 bases). Germline CDR1 reads LGHNT; CDR2 reads FRNRAP. CDR3 length: 13 amino acids. Trimming stripped 0 bases from V and 8 bases from J, with 10 bases between. CDR3 DNA: TGTGCTAGTGGTTTGGTAGACAGCTTGGGCTACACCTTC. It codes for CASGLVDSLGYTF.

V usage is TRBV30 and J usage is TRBJ2-1; the match to TRBD2 covers 8 bases. There are 14 residues in the CDR3. Trimming cost V 0 bases and J 9 bases; bases outside gene matches: 7. The germline V gene has CDR1 GTSNPN and CDR2 SVGIG (reference sequence). Written as DNA, the CDR3 is TGTGCCTGGAGTGTACTAGCGGAGTTGGCTGAGCAGTTCTTC. Amino acids: CAWSVLAELAEQFF.